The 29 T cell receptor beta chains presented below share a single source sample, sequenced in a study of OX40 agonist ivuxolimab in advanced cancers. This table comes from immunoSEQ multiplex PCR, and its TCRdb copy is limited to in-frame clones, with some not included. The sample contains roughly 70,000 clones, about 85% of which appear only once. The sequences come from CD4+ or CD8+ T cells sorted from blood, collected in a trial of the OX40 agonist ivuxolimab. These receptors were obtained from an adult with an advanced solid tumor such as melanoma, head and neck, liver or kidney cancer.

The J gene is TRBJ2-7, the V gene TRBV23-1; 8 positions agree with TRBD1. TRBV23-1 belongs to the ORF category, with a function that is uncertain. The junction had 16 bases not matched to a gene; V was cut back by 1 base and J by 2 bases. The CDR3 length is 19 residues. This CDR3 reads CASSQCPEAGTGPPYEQYF. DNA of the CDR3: TGCGCCAGCAGTCAATGCCCCGAGGCCGGGACAGGACCTCCCTACGAGCAGTACTTC.

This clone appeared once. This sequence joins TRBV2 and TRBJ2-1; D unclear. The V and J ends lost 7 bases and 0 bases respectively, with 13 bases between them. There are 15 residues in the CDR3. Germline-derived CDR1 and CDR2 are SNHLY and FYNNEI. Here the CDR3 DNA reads TGTGCCAGCAAATCTGCATGGAGCTCCTACAATGAGCAGTTCTTC. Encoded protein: CASKSAWSSYNEQFF.

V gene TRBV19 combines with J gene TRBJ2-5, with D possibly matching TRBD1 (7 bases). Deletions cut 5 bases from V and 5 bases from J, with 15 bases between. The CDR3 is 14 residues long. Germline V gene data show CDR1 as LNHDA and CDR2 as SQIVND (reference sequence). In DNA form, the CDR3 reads TGTGCCAGTAGTGTCTCAGGGGGGCGGGAGACCCAGTACTTC. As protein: CASSVSGGRETQYF.

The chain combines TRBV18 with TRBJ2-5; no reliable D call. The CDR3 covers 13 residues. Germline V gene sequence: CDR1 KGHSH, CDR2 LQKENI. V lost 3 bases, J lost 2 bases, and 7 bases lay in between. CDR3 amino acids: CASSPRSQETQYF. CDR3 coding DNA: TGTGCCAGCTCACCCCGGTCTCAAGAGACCCAGTACTTC. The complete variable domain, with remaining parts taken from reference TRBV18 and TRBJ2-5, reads NAGVMQNPRHLVRRRGQEARLRCSPMKGHSHVYWYRQLPEEGLKFMVYLQKENIIDESGMPKERFSAEFPKEGPSILRIQQVVRGDSAAYFCASSPRSQETQYFGPGTRLLVL.

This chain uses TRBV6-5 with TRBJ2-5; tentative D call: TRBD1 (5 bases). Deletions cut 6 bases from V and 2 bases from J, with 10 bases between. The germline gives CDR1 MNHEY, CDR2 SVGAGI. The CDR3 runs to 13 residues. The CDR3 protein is CASRPPGQETQYF. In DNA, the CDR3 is TGTGCCAGCAGGCCGCCAGGGCAAGAGACCCAGTACTTC.

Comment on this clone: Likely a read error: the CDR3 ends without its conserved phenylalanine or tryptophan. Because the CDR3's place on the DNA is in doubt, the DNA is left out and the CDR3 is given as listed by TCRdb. CDR3 protein: CASSQEGNKSPTGEE. This chain links TRBV4-3 with TRBJ2-7; the listed D gene, TRBD2, was not tested against the DNA. The length of the CDR3 is 15 amino acids, counting both ends. Per germline, CDR1 LGHNA and CDR2 YSLEER.

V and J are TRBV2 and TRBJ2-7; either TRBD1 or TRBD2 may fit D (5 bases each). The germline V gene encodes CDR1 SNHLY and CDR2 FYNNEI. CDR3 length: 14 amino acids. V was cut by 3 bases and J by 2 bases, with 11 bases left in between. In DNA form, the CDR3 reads TGTGCCAGCAGTGACTTAACGGGGCCCTACGAGCAGTACTTC. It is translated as CASSDLTGPYEQYF.

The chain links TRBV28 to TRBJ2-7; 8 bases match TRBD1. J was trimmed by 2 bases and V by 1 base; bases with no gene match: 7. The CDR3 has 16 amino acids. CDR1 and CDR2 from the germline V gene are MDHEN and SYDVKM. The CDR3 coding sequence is TGTGCCAGCAGTTTATCCGGAGGGGGACAGGCCTACGAGCAGTACTTC. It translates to CASSLSGGGQAYEQYF.

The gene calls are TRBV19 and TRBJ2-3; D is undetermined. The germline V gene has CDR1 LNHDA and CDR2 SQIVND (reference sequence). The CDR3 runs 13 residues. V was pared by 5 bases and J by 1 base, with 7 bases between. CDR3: CASSQPGTDTQYF. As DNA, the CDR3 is TGTGCCAGTAGTCAACCGGGCACAGATACGCAGTATTTT.

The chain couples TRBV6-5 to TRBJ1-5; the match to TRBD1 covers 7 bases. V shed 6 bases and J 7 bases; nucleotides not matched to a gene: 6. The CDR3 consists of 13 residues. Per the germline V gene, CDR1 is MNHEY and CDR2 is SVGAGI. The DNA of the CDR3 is TGTGCCAGCAGGGCAACAGGGGACCAGCCCCAGCATTTT. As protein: CASRATGDQPQHF.

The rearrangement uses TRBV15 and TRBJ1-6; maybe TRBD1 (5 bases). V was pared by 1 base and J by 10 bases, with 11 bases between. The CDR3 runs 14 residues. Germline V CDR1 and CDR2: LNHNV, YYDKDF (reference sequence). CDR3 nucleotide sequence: TGTGCCACCAGCAGAGCCGGGACGGTATCACCCCTCCACTTT. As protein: CATSRAGTVSPLHF.

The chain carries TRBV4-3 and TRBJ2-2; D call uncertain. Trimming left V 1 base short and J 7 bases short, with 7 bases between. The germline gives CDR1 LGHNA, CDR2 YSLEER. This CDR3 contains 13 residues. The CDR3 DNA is TGCGCCAGCAGCCAAGTTGCTATCGGGGAGCTGTTTTTT. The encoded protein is CASSQVAIGELFF.

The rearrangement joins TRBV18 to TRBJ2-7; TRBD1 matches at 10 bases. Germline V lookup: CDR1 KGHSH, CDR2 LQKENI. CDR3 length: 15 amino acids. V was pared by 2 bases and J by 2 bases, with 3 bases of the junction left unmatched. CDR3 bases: TGTGCCAGCTCACCAATAGGACAGGGGGCCTACGAGCAGTACTTC. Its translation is CASSPIGQGAYEQYF.

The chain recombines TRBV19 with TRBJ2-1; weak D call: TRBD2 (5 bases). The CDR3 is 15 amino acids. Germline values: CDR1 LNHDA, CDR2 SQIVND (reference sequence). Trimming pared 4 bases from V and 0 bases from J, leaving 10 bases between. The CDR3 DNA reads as TGTGCCAGTAGTACTACCGGGGACTCCTACAATGAGCAGTTCTTC. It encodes CASSTTGDSYNEQFF. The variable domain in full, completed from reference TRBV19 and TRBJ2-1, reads DGGITQSPKYLFRKEGQNVTLSCEQNLNHDAMYWYRQDPGQGLRLIYYSQIVNDFQKGDIAEGYSVSREKKESFPLTVTSAQKNPTAFYLCASSTTGDSYNEQFFGPGTRLTVL.

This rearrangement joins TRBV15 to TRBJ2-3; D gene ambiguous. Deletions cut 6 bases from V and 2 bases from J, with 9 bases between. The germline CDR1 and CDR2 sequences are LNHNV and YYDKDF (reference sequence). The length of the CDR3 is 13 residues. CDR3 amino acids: CATRVWDTDTQYF. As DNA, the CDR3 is TGTGCCACCAGGGTATGGGACACAGATACGCAGTATTTT.

Here the CDR3 reads CATSDIFQHGYTF. CDR3 sequence (DNA): TGTGCCACCTCCGACATCTTTCAACATGGCTACACCTTC. V gene TRBV15 combines with J gene TRBJ1-2, with no clear D. Germline assignment: CDR1 LNHNV and CDR2 YYDKDF (reference sequence). V was clipped by 8 bases and J by 6 bases, with 16 bases between them. There are 13 residues in the CDR3.

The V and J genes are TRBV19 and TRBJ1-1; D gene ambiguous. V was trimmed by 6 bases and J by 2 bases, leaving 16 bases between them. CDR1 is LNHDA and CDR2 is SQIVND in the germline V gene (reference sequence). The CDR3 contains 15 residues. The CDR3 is CASSPRYSLNTEAFF. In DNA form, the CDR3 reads TGTGCCAGTAGCCCCCGGTACAGCCTAAACACTGAAGCTTTCTTT.

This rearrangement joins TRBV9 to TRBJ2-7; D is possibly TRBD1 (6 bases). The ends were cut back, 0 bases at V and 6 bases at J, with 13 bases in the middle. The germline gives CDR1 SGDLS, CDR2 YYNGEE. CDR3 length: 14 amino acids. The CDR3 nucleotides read TGTGCCAGCAGCGTAGTGGCTACACAGGGCGAGCAGTACTTC. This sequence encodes CASSVVATQGEQYF. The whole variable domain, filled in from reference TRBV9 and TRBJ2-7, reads DSGVTQTPKHLITATGQRVTLRCSPRSGDLSVYWYQQSLDQGLQFLIQYYNGEERAKGNILERFSAQQFPDLHSELNLSSLELGDSALYFCASSVVATQGEQYFGPGTRLTVT.

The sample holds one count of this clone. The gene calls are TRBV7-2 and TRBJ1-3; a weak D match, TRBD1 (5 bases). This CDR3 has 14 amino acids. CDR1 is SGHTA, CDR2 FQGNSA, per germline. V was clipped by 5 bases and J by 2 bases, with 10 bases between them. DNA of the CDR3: TGTGCCAGCAGCCTCGGGACTGCTGGAAACACCATATATTTT. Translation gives CASSLGTAGNTIYF. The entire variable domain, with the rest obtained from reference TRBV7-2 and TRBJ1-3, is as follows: GAGVSQSPSNKVTEKGKDVELRCDPISGHTALYWYRQSLGQGLEFLIYFQGNSAPDKSGLPSDRFSAERTGGSVSTLTIQRTQQEDSAVYLCASSLGTAGNTIYFGEGSWLTVV.

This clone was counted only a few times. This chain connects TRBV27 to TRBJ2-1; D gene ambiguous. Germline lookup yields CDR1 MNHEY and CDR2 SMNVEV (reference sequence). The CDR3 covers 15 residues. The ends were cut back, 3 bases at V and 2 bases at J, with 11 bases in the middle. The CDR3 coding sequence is TGTGCCAGCAGTTTTGGGCCGCAGGCCTACAATGAGCAGTTCTTC. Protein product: CASSFGPQAYNEQFF.

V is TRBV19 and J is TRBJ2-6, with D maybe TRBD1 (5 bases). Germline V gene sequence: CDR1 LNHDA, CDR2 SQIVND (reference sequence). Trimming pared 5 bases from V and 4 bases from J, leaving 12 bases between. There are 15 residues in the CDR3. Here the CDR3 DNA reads TGTGCCAGTAGTCCCGAAGGGGCCGGGGCCAACGTCCTGACTTTC. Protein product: CASSPEGAGANVLTF.

CDR3 coding DNA: TGTGCCAGCAGTTTTCGGGGGGCGATGGTCGCGACTTTCTTT. It specifies CASSFRGAMVATFF. The chain joins TRBV28 to TRBJ1-1; D is perhaps TRBD1 (6 bases). Trimming took off 3 bases at V and 12 bases at J, with 20 bases between the two ends. The CDR3 is made up of 14 amino acids. Germline-derived CDR1 and CDR2 are MDHEN and SYDVKM. Supplemented by reference TRBV28 and TRBJ1-1, the full variable domain reads DVKVTQSSRYLVKRTGEKVFLECVQDMDHENMFWYRQDPGLGLRLIYFSYDVKMKEKGDIPEGYSVSREKKERFSLILESASTNQTSMYLCASSFRGAMVATFFGQGTRLTVV.

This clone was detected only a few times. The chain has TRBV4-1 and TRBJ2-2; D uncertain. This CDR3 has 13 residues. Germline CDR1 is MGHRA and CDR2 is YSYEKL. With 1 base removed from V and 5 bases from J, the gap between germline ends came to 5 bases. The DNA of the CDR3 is TGCGCCAGCAGCCAAGGAGTAACCGGGGAGCTGTTTTTT. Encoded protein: CASSQGVTGELFF.

CDR3 nucleotides: TGTGCCAGTAGTCCGCCCGATACCGTGGAGACCCAGTACTTC. This sequence encodes CASSPPDTVETQYF. The chain couples TRBV19 to TRBJ2-5; D unclear. The germline V and J ends were trimmed by 5 bases and 5 bases, with 15 bases remaining between them. The germline V gene encodes CDR1 LNHDA and CDR2 SQIVND (reference sequence). CDR3 size: 14 residues. The whole variable domain, remainder taken from reference TRBV19 and TRBJ2-5, is DGGITQSPKYLFRKEGQNVTLSCEQNLNHDAMYWYRQDPGQGLRLIYYSQIVNDFQKGDIAEGYSVSREKKESFPLTVTSAQKNPTAFYLCASSPPDTVETQYFGPGTRLLVL.

The CDR3 protein is CASQRTGTTGGNQPQHF. CDR3 in DNA: TGTGCCAGTCAGAGGACCGGGACAACGGGAGGCAATCAGCCCCAGCATTTT. The rearrangement links TRBV19 to TRBJ1-5; D may be TRBD1 (6 bases). V was pared by 8 bases and J by 2 bases, with 22 bases between. This CDR3 comprises 17 residues. The V gene's germline CDR1 is LNHDA and CDR2 SQIVND (reference sequence).

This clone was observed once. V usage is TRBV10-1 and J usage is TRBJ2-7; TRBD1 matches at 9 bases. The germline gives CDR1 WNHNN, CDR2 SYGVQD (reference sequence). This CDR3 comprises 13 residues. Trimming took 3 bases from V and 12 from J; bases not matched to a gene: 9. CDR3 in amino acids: CASSDPGQGRPYF. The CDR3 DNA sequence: TGCGCCAGCAGTGATCCGGGACAGGGACGCCCGTACTTC.

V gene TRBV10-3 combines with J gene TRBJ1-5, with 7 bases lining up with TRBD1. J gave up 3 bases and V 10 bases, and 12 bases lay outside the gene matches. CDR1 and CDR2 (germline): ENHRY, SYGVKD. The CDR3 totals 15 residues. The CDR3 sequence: CASLAGQSANQPQHF. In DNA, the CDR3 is TGTGCCAGCCTGGCGGGACAGAGCGCCAATCAGCCCCAGCATTTT.

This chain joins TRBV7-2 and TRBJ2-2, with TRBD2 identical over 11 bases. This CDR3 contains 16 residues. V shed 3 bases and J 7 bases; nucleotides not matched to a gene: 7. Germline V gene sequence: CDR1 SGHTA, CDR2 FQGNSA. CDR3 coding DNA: TGTGCCAGCAGCTTTCCCCCGGGACTAGCGGTCGGGGAGCTGTTTTTT. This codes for CASSFPPGLAVGELFF.

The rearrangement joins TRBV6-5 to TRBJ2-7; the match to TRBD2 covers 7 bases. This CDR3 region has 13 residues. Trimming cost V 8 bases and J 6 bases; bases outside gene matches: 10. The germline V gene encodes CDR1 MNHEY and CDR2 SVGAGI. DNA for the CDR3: TGTGCCAGCGGGAGGGAGAGGGGTGGCGAGCAGTACTTC. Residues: CASGRERGGEQYF.